This TCR beta chain comes out of a study of blood T cell repertoires in COVID-19. The wider study: Specimens from acute and convalescent COVID-19 originated in the United States, Italy and Spain. T cells, B-cell-depleted T cells, or PBMCs provided the cDNA or gDNA that served as material.

This clone is a singleton in its sample. The CDR3 loop spans 19 amino acids. V lost 1 base to trimming and J lost 6 bases, with 24 bases between them. CDR1 and CDR2 (germline): LGHNA, YNFKEQ. As originally analysed: Nucleated cell counts were estimated from reference gene primer amplification. Clones were sequenced by immunoSEQ multiplex PCR, and TCRdb holds only the in-frame ones, with some missing. Clone size and the V and J calls come from that table; the DNA yielded D and trimming. There are around 100,000 clones in the sample; 89% occur only once, and approximately 3.5% lies in the top ten. The chain uses TRBV4-2 and TRBJ1-4; tentative D call: TRBD1 (6 bases). The sequence derives from a woman aged 55-70 years with acute or convalescent COVID-19. Sequenced material: peripheral blood. The CDR3 DNA reads as TGTGCCAGCAGCCAAGGGGGGATAAGGGGGAAAGGACTAGATGAAAAACTGTTTTTT. This gives the protein CASSQGGIRGKGLDEKLFF.